This T cell receptor (beta chain) was captured in a study of shared clonotypes between healthy human individuals (dated by TCRdb to 2018 to 2021). Study-wide context: The cohort included three men and a couple of women between 18 and 49 years of age. To increase sequencing depth and limit assay-specific biases, different laboratories used diverse techniques to prepare libraries and sequence TCR repertoires. Between about 0.8 and 9 billion PBMCs per donor were obtained by leukapheresis. The study deeply sequenced blood TCR repertoires of five healthy adults to estimate repertoire size and the extent of clonotype sharing between individuals. Per donor, three plates each were used for CD4 naive and CD4 memory, two for CD8 naive, and one for CD8 memory.

Broad study findings and their caveats: The genetic and exposure-history diversity represented was limited by the small number of donors. Based on pairwise subsampling, the degree of clonotype sharing among donors was expected to be affected by sequencing depth. Rarefaction of sorted-subset datasets indicated incomplete sequencing despite the large sequencing depth. Sharing across several donors was observed for approximately 5% of naive CD4, under 4% of naive CD8, 2% to 2.5% of memory CD4, and approximately 0.41% of memory CD8 clonotypes. Compared with non-shared clonotypes, the clonotypes found in all four sorted-subset donors had higher generation probabilities. Only blood was sampled, and tissue TCR repertoires likely differ from those in blood. Larger estimated clonotype richness was generally found for naive subsets than for memory subsets.

According to the germline V gene, CDR1 reads MNHEY and CDR2 reads SVGAGI. The CDR3 holds 15 amino acids from the cysteine to the phenylalanine. Of the read, only the CDR3 DNA is kept; its 45 bases are in frame from base 1. V lost 4 bases and J lost 0 bases; the stretch between them is 10 bases long. The donors were healthy, HIV-negative adults with no recently reported acute infections or vaccinations. Only Caucasian adults living in Nashville, Tennessee, USA were represented among the donors. CD4+ T cells were enriched by magnetic negative selection, after which naive cells were positively selected on CD45RA and the negative fraction was taken as the memory subset. Blood was obtained by leukapheresis, after which PBMCs were separated by Ficoll-Histopaque density gradient centrifugation and cryopreserved in liquid nitrogen vapor phase. Analytical flow cytometry was used to check the purity and quantity of every magnetically sorted T cell population. Genomic DNA was isolated from every sorted fraction and measured by UV absorbance on a Nanodrop 2000c.

Using the deep immunoSEQ assay, multiplex PCR amplified TCR CDR3 regions from genomic DNA. For each cell subset, the extracted genomic DNA was distributed evenly across all wells of several immunoSEQ 96-well plates, and each plate served as one replicate. Each replicate PCR for sorted subsets received 200 ng genomic DNA, equal to roughly 30,000 T cell genomes. Purified libraries were quantified with a Qubit 3.0 fluorometer, sized on a Bioanalyzer 2100, and re-quantified with the KAPA Library Quantification kit. A separate single-read 150-cycle Illumina NextSeq 550 flow cell was used to sequence each immunoSEQ 96-well plate. The published analysis was carried out like this. Because the immunoSEQ output held only junctional sequences and lacked quality scores, the filtering could not match the filtering applied to full-length reads. Sequences were annotated with PyIR, a Python wrapper for IgBLAST v1.9, using IMGT germline references to assign V/J genes and CDR3. Reads were removed for weak V/J assignments (E-value above 1e-6), missing CDR3, stop codons, out-of-frame junctions, or ambiguous translated residues. V3J clonotypes were defined as sequences sharing the same inferred V gene, J gene, and CDR3 amino acid sequence. To compute the percentage overlap between repertoires, the number of shared unique clonotypes was divided by the size of the smaller repertoire. Repertoire richness was assessed with RTK rarefaction, the Chao1 estimator, and Recon v2.1 estimates of unobserved clonotypes. For all TCRbeta clonotypes obtained by the gDNA method from a few donors, generation probabilities were computed with OLGA. TCRdb took over this immuneACCESS table, retaining in-frame rearrangements with V and J assigned. Such tables are incomplete; in checked studies, under half of the missing clones stem from an unresolved V gene, and the remainder is unexplained. That table supplies the V and J calls and clone size; D and trimming were determined from the DNA. The sample table records about a million clones; roughly 80% of these occur just once. The biggest ten clones account for approximately 0.9% of the sample.

Comments on this clone: It has no known antigen specificity. It has no much larger one-base neighbor in the sample; base qualities were not kept.

The sequencing input was memory CD4+ T cells from PBMCs. The cell subset or site tag for this specimen amounts to: CD45RA-negative fraction. The rearranged chain carries TRBV6-5 and TRBJ1-5, with the D gene too uncertain to name. The clonotype originates from a man between 18 and 29 years old in good health. Some clones in this sample may be carry-over from other donors' samples. The CDR3: CASSSAQYSNQPQHF. The sequenced DNA: TGTGCCAGCAGTTCGGCACAATATAGCAATCAGCCCCAGCATTTT.